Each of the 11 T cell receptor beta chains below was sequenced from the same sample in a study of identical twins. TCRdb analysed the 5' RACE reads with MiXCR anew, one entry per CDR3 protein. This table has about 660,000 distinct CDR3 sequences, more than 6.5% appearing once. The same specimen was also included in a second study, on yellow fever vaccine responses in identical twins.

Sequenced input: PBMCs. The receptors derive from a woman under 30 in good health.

CDR3 sequence reads: CASSPESGETQYF. The CDR3 DNA reads TGTGCCAGCAGTCCAGAGAGTGGCGAGACCCAGTACTTC. The chain joins TRBV12-3 or TRBV12-4 to TRBJ2-5; D unresolved. The ends were cut back, 5 bases at V and 5 bases at J, with 12 bases in the middle. This CDR3 is 13 amino acids long.

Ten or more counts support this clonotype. CDR3 DNA: TGTGCCAGCAGCTCCCGAGAGGGGGCTTGGGATGAAAAACTGTTTTTT. Translated, it gives CASSSREGAWDEKLFF. J is TRBJ1-4 and V is TRBV7-9; 7 bases fit TRBD1. CDR1 SEHNR and CDR2 FQNEAQ come from the germline V gene (reference sequence). Trimming cost V 4 bases and J 6 bases; bases outside gene matches: 11. CDR3 length: 16 amino acids.

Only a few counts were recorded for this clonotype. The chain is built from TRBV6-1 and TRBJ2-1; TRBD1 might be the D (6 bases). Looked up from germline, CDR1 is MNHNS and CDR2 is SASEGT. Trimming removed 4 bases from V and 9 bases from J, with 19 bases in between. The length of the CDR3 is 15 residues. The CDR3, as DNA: TGTGCCAGCAGTGCCCCGGGACACACAAAGGGTGAGCAGTTCTTC. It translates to CASSAPGHTKGEQFF.

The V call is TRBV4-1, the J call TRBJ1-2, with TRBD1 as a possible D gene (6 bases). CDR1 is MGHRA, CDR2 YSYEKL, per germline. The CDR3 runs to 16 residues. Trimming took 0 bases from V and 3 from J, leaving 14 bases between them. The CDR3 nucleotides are TGCGCCAGCAGCCAAGAGCCTTTTCAGGGGCACTATGGCTACACCTTC. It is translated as CASSQEPFQGHYGYTF.

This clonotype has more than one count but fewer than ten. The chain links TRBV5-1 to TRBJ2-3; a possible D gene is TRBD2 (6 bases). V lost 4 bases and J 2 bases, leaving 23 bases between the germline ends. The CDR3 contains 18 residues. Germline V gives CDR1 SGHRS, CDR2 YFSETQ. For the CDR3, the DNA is TGCGCCAGCAGCCTGGGCACAATCGGGAGCAGAATCACAGATACGCAGTATTTT. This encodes CASSLGTIGSRITDTQYF.

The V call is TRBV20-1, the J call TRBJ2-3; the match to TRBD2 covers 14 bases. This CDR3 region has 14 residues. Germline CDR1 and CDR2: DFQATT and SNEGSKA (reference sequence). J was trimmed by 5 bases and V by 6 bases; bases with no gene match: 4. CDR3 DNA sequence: TGCAGTGCACCGGGGACTAGCGGGGGAGATACGCAGTATTTT. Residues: CSAPGTSGGDTQYF.

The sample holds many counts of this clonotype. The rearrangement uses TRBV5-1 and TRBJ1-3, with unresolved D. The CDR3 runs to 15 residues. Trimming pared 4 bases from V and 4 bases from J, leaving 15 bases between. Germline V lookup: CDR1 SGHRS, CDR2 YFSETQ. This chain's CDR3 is CASSAIANQGNTIYF. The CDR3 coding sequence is TGCGCCAGCAGCGCGATCGCTAATCAGGGAAACACCATATATTTT.

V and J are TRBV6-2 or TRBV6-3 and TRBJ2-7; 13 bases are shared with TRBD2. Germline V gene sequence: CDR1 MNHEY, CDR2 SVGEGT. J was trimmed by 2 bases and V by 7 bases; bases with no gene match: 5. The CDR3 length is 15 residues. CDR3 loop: CASKGLAGSAYEQYF. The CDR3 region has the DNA TGTGCCAGCAAGGGACTAGCGGGATCCGCCTACGAGCAGTACTTC.

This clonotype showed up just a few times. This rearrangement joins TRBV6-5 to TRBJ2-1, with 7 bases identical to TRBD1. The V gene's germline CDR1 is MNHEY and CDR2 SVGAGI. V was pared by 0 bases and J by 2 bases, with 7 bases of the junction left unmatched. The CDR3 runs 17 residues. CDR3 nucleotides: TGTGCCAGCAGTTACTCCCCTATACAGGGGACCTACAATGAGCAGTTCTTC. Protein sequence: CASSYSPIQGTYNEQFF.

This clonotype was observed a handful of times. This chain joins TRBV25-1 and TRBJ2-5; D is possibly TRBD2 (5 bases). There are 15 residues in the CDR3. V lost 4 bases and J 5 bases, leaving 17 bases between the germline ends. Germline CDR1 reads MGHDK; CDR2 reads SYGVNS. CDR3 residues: CASSGSTSPRETQYF. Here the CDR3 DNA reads TGTGCCAGCAGTGGGTCCACTAGTCCTCGGGAGACCCAGTACTTC.

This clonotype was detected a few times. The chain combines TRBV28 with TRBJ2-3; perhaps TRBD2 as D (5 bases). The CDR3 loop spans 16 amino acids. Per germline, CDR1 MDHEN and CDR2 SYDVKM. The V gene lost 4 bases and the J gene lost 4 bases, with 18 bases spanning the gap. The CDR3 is CASSSSGLERADTQYF. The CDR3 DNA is TGTGCCAGCAGTTCCTCCGGACTCGAAAGGGCAGATACGCAGTATTTT.